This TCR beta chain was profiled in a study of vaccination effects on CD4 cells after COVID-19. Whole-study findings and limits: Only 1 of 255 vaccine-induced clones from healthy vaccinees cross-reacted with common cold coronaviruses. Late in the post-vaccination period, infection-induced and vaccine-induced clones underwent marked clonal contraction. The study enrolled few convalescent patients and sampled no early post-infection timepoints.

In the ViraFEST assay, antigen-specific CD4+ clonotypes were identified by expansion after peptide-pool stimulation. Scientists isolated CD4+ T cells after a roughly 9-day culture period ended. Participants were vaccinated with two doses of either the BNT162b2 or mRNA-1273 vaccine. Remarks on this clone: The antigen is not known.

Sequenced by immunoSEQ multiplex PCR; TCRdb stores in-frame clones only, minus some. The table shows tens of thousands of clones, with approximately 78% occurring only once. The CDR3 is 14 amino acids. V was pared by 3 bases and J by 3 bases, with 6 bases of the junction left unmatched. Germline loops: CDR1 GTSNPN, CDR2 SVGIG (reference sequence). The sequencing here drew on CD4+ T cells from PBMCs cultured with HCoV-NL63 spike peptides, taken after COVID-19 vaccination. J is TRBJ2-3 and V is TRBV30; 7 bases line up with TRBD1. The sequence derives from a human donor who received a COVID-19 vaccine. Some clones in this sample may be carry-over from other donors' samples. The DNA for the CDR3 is TGTGCCTGGAGCCTAACAGGGGCGACAGATACGCAGTATTTT. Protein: CAWSLTGATDTQYF.